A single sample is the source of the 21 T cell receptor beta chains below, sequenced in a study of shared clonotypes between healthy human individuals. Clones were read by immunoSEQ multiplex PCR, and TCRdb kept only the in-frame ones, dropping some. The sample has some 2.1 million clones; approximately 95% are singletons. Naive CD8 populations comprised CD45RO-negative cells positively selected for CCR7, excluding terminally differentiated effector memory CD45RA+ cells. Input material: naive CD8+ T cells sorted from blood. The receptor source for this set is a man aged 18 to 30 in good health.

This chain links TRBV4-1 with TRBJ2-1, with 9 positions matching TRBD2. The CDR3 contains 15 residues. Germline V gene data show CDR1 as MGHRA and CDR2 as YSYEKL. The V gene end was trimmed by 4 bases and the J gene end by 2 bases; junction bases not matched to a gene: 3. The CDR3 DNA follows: TGCGCCAGCAGCCTTCGACTAGCGGCCTACAATGAGCAGTTCTTC. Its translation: CASSLRLAAYNEQFF.

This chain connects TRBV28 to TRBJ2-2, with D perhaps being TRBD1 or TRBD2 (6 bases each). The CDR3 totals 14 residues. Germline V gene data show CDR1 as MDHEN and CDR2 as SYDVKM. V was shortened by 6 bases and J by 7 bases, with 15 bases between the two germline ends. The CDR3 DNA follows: TGTGCCAGCAGCGAGGGGGGATGGAGCGGGGAGCTGTTTTTT. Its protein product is CASSEGGWSGELFF.

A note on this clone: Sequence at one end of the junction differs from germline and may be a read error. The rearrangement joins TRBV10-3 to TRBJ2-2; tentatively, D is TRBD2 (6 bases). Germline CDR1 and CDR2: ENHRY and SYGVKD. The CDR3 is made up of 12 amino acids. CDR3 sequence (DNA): TGTGCCCTCAGGGAGGACACCGGGGAGCTGTTTTTT. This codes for CALREDTGELFF.

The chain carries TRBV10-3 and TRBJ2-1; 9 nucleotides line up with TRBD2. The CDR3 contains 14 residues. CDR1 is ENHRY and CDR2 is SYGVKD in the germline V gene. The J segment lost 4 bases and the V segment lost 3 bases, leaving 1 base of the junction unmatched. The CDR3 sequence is CAISDSGGYNEQFF. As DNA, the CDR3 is TGTGCCATCAGTGATAGCGGGGGTTACAATGAGCAGTTCTTC.

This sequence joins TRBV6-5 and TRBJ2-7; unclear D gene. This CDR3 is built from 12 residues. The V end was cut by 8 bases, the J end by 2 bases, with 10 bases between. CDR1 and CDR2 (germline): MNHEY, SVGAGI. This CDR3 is CASGAGPYEQYF. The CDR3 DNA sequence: TGTGCCAGCGGCGCAGGCCCCTACGAGCAGTACTTC.

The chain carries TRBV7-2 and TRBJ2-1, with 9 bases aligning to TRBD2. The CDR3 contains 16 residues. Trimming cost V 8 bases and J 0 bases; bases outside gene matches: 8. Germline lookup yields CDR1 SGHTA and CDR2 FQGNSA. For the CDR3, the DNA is TGTGCCAGCGGGCCGACTAGCGGCAGCTCCTACAATGAGCAGTTCTTC. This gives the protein CASGPTSGSSYNEQFF.

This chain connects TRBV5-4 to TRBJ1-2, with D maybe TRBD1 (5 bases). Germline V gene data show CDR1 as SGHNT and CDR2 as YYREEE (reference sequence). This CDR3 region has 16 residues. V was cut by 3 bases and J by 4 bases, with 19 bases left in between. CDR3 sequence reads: CASSSRWDEVGYGYTF. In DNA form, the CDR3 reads TGTGCCAGCAGCTCAAGATGGGACGAAGTTGGCTATGGCTACACCTTC.

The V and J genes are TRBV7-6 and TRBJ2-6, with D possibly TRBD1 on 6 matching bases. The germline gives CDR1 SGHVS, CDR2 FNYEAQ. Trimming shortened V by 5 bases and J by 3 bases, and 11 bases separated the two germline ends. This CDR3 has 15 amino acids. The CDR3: CASSAYRDGANVLTF. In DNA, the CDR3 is TGTGCCAGCAGCGCCTACAGGGATGGGGCCAACGTCCTGACTTTC. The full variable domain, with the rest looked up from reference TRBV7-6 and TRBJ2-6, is GAGVSQSPRYKVTKRGQDVALRCDPISGHVSLYWYRQALGQGPEFLTYFNYEAQQDKSGLPNDRFSAERPEGSISTLTIQRTEQRDSAMYRCASSAYRDGANVLTFGAGSRLTVL.

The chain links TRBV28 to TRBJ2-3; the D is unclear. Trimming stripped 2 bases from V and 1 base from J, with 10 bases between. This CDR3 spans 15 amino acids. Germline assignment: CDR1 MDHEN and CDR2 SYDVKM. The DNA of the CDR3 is TGTGCCAGCAGTTTAACCCTCGCCGGCACAGATACGCAGTATTTT. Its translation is CASSLTLAGTDTQYF.

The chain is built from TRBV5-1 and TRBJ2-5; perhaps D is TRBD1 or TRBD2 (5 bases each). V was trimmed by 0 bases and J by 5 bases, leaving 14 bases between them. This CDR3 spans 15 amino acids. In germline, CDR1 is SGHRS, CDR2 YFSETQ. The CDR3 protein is CASSLGGAPSETQYF. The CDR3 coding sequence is TGCGCCAGCAGCTTGGGAGGGGCGCCGTCGGAGACCCAGTACTTC. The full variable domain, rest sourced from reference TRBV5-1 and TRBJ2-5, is KAGVTQTPRYLIKTRGQQVTLSCSPISGHRSVSWYQQTPGQGLQFLFEYFSETQRNKGNFPGRFSGRQFSNSRSEMNVSTLELGDSALYLCASSLGGAPSETQYFGPGTRLLVL.

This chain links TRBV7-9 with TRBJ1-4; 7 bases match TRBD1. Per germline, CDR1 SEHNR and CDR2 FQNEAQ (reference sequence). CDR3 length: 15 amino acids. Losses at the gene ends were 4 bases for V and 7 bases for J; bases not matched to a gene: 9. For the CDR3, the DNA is TGTGCCAGCAGCTACCCGGGACAGCCGGTTGAAAAACTGTTTTTT. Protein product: CASSYPGQPVEKLFF. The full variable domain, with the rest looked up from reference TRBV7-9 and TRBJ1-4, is DTGVSQNPRHKITKRGQNVTFRCDPISEHNRLYWYRQTLGQGPEFLTYFQNEAQLEKSRLLSDRFSAERPKGSFSTLEIQRTEQGDSAMYLCASSYPGQPVEKLFFGSGTQLSVL.

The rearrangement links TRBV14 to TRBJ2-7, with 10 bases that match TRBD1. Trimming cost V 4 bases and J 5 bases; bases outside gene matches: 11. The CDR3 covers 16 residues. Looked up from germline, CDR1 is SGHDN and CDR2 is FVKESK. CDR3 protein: CASSPYTGTGAHEQYF. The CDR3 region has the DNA TGTGCCAGCAGCCCTTACACCGGGACAGGGGCCCACGAGCAGTACTTC.

The CDR3 DNA is TGTGCCAGCAGTCGGACTAGTTGGCCAGATACGCAGTATTTT. Protein: CASSRTSWPDTQYF. The chain joins TRBV27 to TRBJ2-3; 7 bases line up with TRBD2. Trimming took 5 bases from V and 4 from J; bases not matched to a gene: 6. Germline values: CDR1 MNHEY, CDR2 SMNVEV (reference sequence). The CDR3 length is 14 residues.

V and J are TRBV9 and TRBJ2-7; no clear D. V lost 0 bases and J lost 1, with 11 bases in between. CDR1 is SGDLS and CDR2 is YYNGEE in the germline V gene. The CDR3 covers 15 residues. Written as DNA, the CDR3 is TGTGCCAGCAGCGTAGGAGACCGCGAGTCCTACGAGCAGTACTTC. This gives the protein CASSVGDRESYEQYF.

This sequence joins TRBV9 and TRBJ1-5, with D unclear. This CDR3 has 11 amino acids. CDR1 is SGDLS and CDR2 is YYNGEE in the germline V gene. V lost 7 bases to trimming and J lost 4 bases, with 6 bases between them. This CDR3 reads CASGQNQPQHF. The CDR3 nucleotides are TGTGCCAGCGGGCAGAATCAGCCCCAGCATTTT.

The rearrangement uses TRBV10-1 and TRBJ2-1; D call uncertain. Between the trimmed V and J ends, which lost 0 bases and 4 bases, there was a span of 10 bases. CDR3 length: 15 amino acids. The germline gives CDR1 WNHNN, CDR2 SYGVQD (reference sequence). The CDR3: CASSESTTPYNEQFF. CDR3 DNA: TGCGCCAGCAGTGAGTCGACGACACCTTACAATGAGCAGTTCTTC.

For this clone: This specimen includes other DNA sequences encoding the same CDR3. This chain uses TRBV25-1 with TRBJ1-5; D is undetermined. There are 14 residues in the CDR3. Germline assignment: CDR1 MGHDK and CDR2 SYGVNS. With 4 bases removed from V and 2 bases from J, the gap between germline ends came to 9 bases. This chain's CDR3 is CASSGGGGNQPQHF. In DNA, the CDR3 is TGTGCCAGCAGTGGCGGAGGCGGCAATCAGCCCCAGCATTTT.

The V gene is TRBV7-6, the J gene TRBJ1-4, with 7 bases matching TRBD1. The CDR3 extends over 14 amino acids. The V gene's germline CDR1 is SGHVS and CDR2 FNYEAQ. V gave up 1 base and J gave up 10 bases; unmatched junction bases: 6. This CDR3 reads CASSLERGQGKLFF. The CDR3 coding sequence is TGTGCCAGCAGCTTAGAAAGGGGGCAAGGAAAACTGTTTTTT.

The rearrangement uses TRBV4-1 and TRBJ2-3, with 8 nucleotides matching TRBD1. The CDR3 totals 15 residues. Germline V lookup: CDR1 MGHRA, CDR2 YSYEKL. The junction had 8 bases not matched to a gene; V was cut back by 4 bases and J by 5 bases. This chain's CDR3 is CASSLAGGAGDTQYF. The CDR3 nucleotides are TGCGCCAGCAGCCTCGCAGGGGGCGCGGGAGATACGCAGTATTTT.

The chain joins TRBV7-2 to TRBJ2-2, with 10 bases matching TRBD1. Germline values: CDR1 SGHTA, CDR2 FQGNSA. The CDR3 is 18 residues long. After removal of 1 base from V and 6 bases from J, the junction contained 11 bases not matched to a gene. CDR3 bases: TGTGCCAGCAGCTTAGGGATAGCTCGACAGGGGGCTTCCGGGGAGCTGTTTTTT. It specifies CASSLGIARQGASGELFF.

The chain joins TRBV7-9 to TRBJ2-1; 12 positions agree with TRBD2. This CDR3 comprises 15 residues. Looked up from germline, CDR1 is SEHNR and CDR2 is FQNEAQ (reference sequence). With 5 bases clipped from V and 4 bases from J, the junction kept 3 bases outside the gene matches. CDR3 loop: CASSQTSGSYNEQFF. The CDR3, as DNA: TGTGCCAGCAGCCAGACTAGCGGGAGTTACAATGAGCAGTTCTTC.